Shown below are 17 T cell receptor beta chains from a single sample sequenced in a study of T cell responses to AZD1222 COVID-19 vaccine. Generated by immunoSEQ multiplex PCR, the TCRdb table keeps only in-frame clones and is missing some. The sample holds about 150,000 clones; 80% to 95% are singletons and the top ten take 1.1% to 1.5%. This sample comprised peripheral blood, obtained on day 0 of AZD1222 vaccination. Receptors were obtained from an adult in good health.

The chain couples TRBV7-9 to TRBJ2-3; D not certain. Germline V gives CDR1 SEHNR, CDR2 FQNEAQ (reference sequence). The CDR3 consists of 14 residues. With 2 bases removed from V and 5 bases from J, the gap between germline ends came to 11 bases. As DNA, the CDR3 is TGTGCCAGCAGCTTATCCCGGCCACAAGATACGCAGTATTTT. Translating gives CASSLSRPQDTQYF.

The chain employs TRBV3-1 (or the pseudogene TRBV3-2) and TRBJ1-1; D is possibly TRBD1 (5 bases). Germline V gives CDR1 LGHDT, CDR2 YNNKEL (reference sequence). Trimming shortened V by 4 bases and J by 4 bases, and 13 bases separated the two germline ends. The CDR3 length is 14 residues. This CDR3 is CASSPGAGSTEAFF. DNA for the CDR3: TGTGCCAGCAGCCCTGGGGCAGGGTCCACTGAAGCTTTCTTT.

This chain joins TRBV6-5 and TRBJ1-5, with D uncertain. Germline V gives CDR1 MNHEY, CDR2 SVGAGI. This CDR3 contains 15 residues. V was trimmed by 0 bases and J by 2 bases, leaving 8 bases between them. The CDR3 reads CASSYSKARNQPQHF. CDR3 nucleotides: TGTGCCAGCAGTTACTCGAAGGCCCGCAATCAGCCCCAGCATTTT.

The CDR3 DNA reads as TGTGCCAGCAGCTTCCCTGGACAGGGACCTTACGAGCAGTACTTC. This gives the protein CASSFPGQGPYEQYF. The chain has TRBV7-9 and TRBJ2-7, with 8 bases that match TRBD1. V was clipped by 3 bases and J by 4 bases; unmatched bases: 8. The CDR3 covers 15 residues. Germline V lookup: CDR1 SEHNR, CDR2 FQNEAQ (reference sequence).

In nucleotides, the CDR3 is TGTGCCAGCAGTCCCGGTCCAGGGGAGACCCAGTACTTC. The encoded protein is CASSPGPGETQYF. The V call is TRBV27, the J call TRBJ2-5; tentatively, D is TRBD1 (5 bases). This CDR3 contains 13 residues. V lost 5 bases to trimming and J lost 5 bases, with 12 bases between them. In germline, CDR1 is MNHEY, CDR2 SMNVEV (reference sequence).

The chain has TRBV2 and TRBJ2-6, with 14 bases lining up with TRBD2. Germline loops: CDR1 SNHLY, CDR2 FYNNEI. V trimming: 0 bases; J trimming: 1 base; junction bases outside the gene matches: 2. The CDR3 extends over 19 amino acids. The CDR3 DNA follows: TGTGCCAGCAGTGAAGCCCGACTAGCGGGAGGGTCTGGGGCCAACGTCCTGACTTTC. It translates to CASSEARLAGGSGANVLTF.

This chain joins TRBV6-5 and TRBJ1-4; 9 nucleotides align to TRBD1. The V gene's germline CDR1 is MNHEY and CDR2 SVGAGI. The CDR3 is made up of 11 amino acids. Losses at the gene ends were 6 bases for V and 10 bases for J; bases not matched to a gene: 0. As DNA, the CDR3 is TGTGCCAGCAGGGGACAGGGAAAACTGTTTTTT. Residues: CASRGQGKLFF.

Comments on this clone: Other DNA sequences within the sample encode an identical CDR3. This rearrangement joins TRBV9 to TRBJ2-2; 7 nucleotides line up with TRBD2. CDR1 and CDR2 (germline): SGDLS, YYNGEE. The trim removed 2 bases at V and 5 bases at J, leaving 0 bases unmatched. This CDR3 region has 13 residues. CDR3 sequence (DNA): TGTGCCAGCAGCGTGGGAGGGACCGGGGAGCTGTTTTTT. Translating gives CASSVGGTGELFF. Looking up the rest from reference TRBV9 and TRBJ2-2 gives the full variable domain: DSGVTQTPKHLITATGQRVTLRCSPRSGDLSVYWYQQSLDQGLQFLIQYYNGEERAKGNILERFSAQQFPDLHSELNLSSLELGDSALYFCASSVGGTGELFFGEGSRLTVL.

The genes are TRBV7-8 and TRBJ2-1; a weak D match, TRBD1 (5 bases). Trimming removed 5 bases from V and 3 bases from J, with 17 bases in between. The CDR3 extends over 16 amino acids. Germline V CDR1 and CDR2: SGHVS, FQNEAQ. The CDR3 sequence: CASSGLTGAVYNEQFF. CDR3 coding DNA: TGTGCCAGCAGCGGGCTAACAGGTGCTGTCTACAATGAGCAGTTCTTC.

The chain recombines TRBV30 with TRBJ2-7, with TRBD1 matching over 9 bases. Germline CDR1 GTSNPN, CDR2 SVGIG (reference sequence). The CDR3 is 13 residues long. V gave up 4 bases and J gave up 4 bases; unmatched junction bases: 5. The CDR3 region has the DNA TGTGCCTGGATGGGACAGGGACGGTACGAGCAGTACTTC. This gives the protein CAWMGQGRYEQYF. The entire variable domain, with the rest obtained from reference TRBV30 and TRBJ2-7, is as follows: SQTIHQWPATLVQPVGSPLSLECTVEGTSNPNLYWYRQAAGRGLQLLFYSVGIGQISSEVPQNLSASRPQDRQFILSSKKLLLSDSGFYLCAWMGQGRYEQYFGPGTRLTVT.

The chain is built from TRBV18 and TRBJ2-2, with TRBD1 matching 8 bases. V shed 3 bases, J shed 3 bases, and the junction held 3 bases outside the gene matches. The length of the CDR3 is 15 residues. CDR1 is KGHSH, CDR2 LQKENI, per germline. CDR3 loop: CASSPQGAYTGELFF. The CDR3 DNA is TGTGCCAGCTCACCTCAGGGGGCGTACACCGGGGAGCTGTTTTTT.

This chain joins TRBV15 and TRBJ2-1; D might be TRBD2 (7 bases). CDR1 LNHNV and CDR2 YYDKDF come from the germline V gene (reference sequence). Trimming stripped 5 bases from V and 9 bases from J, with 11 bases between. The CDR3 totals 12 residues. The CDR3, as DNA: TGTGCCACCAGCCCGAGGGGGGGTGAGCAGTTCTTC. Its protein is CATSPRGGEQFF.

The chain combines TRBV6-4 with TRBJ2-6; 12 bases map to TRBD2. The junction had 0 bases not matched to a gene; V was cut back by 4 bases and J by 2 bases. CDR1 is MRHNA and CDR2 is SNTAGT in the germline V gene. This CDR3 spans 16 amino acids. The CDR3 sequence: CASSASGGAGANVLTF. In nucleotides, the CDR3 is TGTGCCAGCAGTGCTAGCGGGGGGGCTGGGGCCAACGTCCTGACTTTC.

V gene TRBV9 combines with J gene TRBJ1-5, with a tentative D call TRBD1 (6 bases). The CDR3 length is 17 residues. Germline values: CDR1 SGDLS, CDR2 YYNGEE. The V and J ends lost 3 bases and 3 bases respectively, with 19 bases between them. The chain's CDR3 is CASSAQLGGDTNQPQHF. The CDR3 DNA follows: TGTGCCAGCAGCGCCCAATTGGGAGGGGACACCAATCAGCCCCAGCATTTT.

The gene calls are TRBV6-6 and TRBJ2-5; 8 bases line up with TRBD2. The germline V gene has CDR1 MNHNY and CDR2 SVGAGI (reference sequence). The CDR3 length is 16 residues. The V segment lost 6 bases and the J segment 1 base; nucleotides outside the gene matches: 10. CDR3: CASSPGRAGGQETQYF. For the CDR3, the DNA is TGTGCCAGCAGCCCTGGACGGGCGGGAGGCCAAGAGACCCAGTACTTC.

This clone was found once. The chain couples TRBV4-1 to TRBJ2-1; 11 nucleotides agree with TRBD2. The germline gives CDR1 MGHRA, CDR2 YSYEKL. The CDR3 contains 16 residues. V lost 1 base to trimming and J lost 5 bases; unmatched junction nucleotides: 4. CDR3 in amino acids: CASSQVGTSGNNEQFF. Here the CDR3 DNA reads TGCGCCAGCAGCCAAGTGGGGACTAGCGGAAACAATGAGCAGTTCTTC.

This chain uses TRBV13 with TRBJ1-3; D is possibly TRBD1 (6 bases). Trimming removed 5 bases from V and 3 bases from J, with 14 bases in between. This CDR3 spans 15 amino acids. CDR1 PRHDT and CDR2 FYEKMQ come from the germline V gene (reference sequence). The CDR3 region has the DNA TGTGCCAGCAGCCCGAAAGGGGGGGTTGGAAACACCATATATTTT. It translates to CASSPKGGVGNTIYF. The full variable domain, in which reference TRBV13 and TRBJ1-3 provide the parts outside the CDR3, is AAGVIQSPRHLIKEKRETATLKCYPIPRHDTVYWYQQGPGQDPQFLISFYEKMQSDKGSIPDRFSAQQFSDYHSELNMSSLELGDSALYFCASSPKGGVGNTIYFGEGSWLTVV.